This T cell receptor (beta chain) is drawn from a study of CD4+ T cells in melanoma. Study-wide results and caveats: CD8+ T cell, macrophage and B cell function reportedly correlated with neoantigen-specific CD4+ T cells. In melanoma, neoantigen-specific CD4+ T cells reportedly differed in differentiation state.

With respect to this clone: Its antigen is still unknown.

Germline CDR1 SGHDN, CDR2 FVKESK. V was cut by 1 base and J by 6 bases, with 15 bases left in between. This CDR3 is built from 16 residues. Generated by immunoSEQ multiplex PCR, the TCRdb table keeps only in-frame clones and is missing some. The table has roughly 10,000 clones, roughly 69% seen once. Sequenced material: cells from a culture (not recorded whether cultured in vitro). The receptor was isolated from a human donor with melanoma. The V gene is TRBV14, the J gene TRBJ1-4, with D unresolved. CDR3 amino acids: CASSQVGSFRDEKLFF. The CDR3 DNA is TGTGCCAGCAGCCAAGTGGGGAGCTTTCGGGATGAAAAACTGTTTTTT.